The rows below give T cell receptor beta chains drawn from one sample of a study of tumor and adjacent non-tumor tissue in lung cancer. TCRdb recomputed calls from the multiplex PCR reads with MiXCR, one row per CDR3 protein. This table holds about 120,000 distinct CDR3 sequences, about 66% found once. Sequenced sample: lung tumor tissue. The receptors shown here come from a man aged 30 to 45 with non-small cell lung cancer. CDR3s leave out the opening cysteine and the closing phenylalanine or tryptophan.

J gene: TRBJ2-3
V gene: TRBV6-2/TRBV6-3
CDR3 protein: ASSDRTGGIDTQY

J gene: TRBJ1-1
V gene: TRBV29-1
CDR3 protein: SVDARGGTEAF

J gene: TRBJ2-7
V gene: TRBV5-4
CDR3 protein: ASSFPLDEQY

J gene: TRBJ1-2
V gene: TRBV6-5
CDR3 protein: ASRQGATGYT

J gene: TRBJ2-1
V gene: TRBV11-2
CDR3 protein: TSRKSRTSRVNNEQF

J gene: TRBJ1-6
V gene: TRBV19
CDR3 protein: ASSPMTLRSSPLN

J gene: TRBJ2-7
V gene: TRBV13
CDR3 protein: ASSSSGGYELY

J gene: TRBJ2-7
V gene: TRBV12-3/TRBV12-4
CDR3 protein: ASSRQGASHLSEQY

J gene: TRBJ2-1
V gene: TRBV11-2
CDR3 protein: PSRKCRTSGVNNEQF

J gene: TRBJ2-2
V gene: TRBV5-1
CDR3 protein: ASSLLTNTGELF

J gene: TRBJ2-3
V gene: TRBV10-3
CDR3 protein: TISESQGSADTQY

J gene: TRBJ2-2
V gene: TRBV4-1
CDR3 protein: ASGQGGRTVEHRELF

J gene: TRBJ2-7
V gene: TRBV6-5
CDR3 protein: TSIKTGGAVGYEQY

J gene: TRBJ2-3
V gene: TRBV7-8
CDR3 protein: ASRSRSGRTDTQY

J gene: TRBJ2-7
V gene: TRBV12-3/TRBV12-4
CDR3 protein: ACSLRRPYEQY

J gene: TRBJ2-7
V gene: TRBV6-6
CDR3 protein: ASSPTSYEQY

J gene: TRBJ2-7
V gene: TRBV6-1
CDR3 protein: TSSRGSYVQY

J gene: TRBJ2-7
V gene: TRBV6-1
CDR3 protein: ANMGTGRSYGQY

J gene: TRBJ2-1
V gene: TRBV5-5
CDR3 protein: ASSPVRLAGPRNEQF

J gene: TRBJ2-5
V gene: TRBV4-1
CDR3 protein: ASSQNEGRGSRETQY

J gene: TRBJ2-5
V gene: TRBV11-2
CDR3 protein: ASSLVPGGDTQY

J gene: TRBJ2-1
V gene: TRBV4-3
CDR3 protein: DNSQDPGQGGLDEQF

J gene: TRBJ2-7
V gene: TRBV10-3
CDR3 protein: AISGSDGKAYEQY

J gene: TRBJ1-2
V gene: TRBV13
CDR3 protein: ASRERSGNYGYT

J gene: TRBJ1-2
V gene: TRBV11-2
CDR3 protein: ASSLTGVKDYT

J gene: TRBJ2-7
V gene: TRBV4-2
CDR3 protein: ASSQLGLGSYEQY

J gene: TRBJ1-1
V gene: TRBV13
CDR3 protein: ASSTYGRAAEAF

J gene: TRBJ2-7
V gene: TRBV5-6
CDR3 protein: ASSFRQGVRYEQY

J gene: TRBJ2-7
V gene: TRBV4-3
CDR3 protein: ASIQALAGGLSSEQY

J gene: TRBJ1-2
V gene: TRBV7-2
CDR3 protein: ASSLVSTGDYGYT

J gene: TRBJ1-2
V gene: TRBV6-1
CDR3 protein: ASREQGQPPYGYT

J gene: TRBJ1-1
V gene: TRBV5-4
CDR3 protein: ASSSFGTPNTEAF

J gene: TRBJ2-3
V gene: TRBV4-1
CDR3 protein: AGSQLWDGDTQF

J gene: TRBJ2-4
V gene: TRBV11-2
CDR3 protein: ASSFRTSGILAKNIQY

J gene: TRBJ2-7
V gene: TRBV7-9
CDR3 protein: ASSYRDNEQY

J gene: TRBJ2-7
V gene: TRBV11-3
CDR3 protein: ASSFKRASYGEQY

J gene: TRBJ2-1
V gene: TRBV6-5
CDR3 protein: ASREGLAGRYEQF

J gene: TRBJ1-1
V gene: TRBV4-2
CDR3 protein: ASSQSSIGTEAF

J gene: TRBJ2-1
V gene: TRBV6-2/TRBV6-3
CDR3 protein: VSSYSFGTGGSDEQF

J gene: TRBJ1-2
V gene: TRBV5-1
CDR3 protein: ASSSGNYGYT

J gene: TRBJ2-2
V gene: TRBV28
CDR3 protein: ASSLAGEPNTGELF

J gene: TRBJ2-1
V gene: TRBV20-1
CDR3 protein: SARDPRPGGLGNEQF

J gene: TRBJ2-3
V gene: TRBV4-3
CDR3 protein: ASSFSGTGSDTQY

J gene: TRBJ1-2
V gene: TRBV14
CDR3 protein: ASSFGTGLGYT

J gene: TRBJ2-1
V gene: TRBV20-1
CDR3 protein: STRQAGGFNEQF

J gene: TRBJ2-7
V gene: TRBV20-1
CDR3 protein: NARASGQVYEQY

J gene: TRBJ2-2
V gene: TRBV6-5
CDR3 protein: ASRKQGARGELF

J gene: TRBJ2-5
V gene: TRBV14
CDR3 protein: ATSDGALRETQY

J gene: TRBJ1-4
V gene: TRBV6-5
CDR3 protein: ASSFPASEGLNEKLF

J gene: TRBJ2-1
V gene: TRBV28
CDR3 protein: ASSSTIAEKSSYIGQF

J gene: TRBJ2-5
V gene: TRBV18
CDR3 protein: ASSPPMGGQQTQY

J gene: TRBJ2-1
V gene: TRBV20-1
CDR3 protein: SAPQLAGYNEQF

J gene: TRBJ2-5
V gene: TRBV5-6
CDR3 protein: ASSLVGLAGVETKY

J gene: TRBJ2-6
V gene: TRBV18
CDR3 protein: ASRLVGGSGTNVLT